The subject of this entry is one T cell receptor (beta chain). Its cognate antigen is unknown. The data belong to a study of T cell responses to AZD1222 COVID-19 vaccine. Some clones are missing from TCRdb's copy, which holds only in-frame ones; the method was immunoSEQ multiplex PCR. The table has 130,000 to 150,000 clones, 88% seen once. CDR3 length: 14 amino acids. Germline CDR1 and CDR2: MDHEN and SYDVKM. Unmatched junction bases numbered 8, after V lost 6 bases and J lost 10 bases. Study-wide results and caveats: Spike-specific TCR depth and breadth grew after two AZD1222 doses. It should be noted that donors were predominantly white British and more often female, and clonal diversity was possibly underestimated.

The sample consisted of peripheral blood, taken 28 days after the second dose of the MenACWY control vaccine. The sequence came from an adult who received the MenACWY meningococcal vaccine as a control. This rearrangement joins TRBV28 to TRBJ2-1, with 11 bases aligning to TRBD2. CDR3 sequence (DNA): TGTGCCAGCAGACTAGCGGGAGCGGCTGGGGAGCAGTTCTTC. This sequence encodes CASRLAGAAGEQFF.